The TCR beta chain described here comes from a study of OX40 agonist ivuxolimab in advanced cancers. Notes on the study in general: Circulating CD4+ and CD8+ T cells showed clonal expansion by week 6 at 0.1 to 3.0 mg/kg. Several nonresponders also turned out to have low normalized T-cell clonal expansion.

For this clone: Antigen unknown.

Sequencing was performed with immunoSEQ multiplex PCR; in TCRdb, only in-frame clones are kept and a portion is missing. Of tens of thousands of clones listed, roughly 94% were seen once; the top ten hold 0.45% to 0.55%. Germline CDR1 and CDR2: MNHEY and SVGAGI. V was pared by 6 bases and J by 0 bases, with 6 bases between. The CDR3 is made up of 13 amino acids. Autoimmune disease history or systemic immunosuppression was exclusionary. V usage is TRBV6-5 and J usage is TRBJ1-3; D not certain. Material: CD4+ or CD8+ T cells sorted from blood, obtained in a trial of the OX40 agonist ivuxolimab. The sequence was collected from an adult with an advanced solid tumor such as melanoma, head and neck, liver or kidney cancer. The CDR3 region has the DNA TGTGCCAGCAGGGGTCACTCTGGAAACACCATATATTTT. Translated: CASRGHSGNTIYF.